These 4 T cell receptor beta chains were all obtained from the same sample, sequenced in a study of T cells in Graves' hyperthyroidism and ophthalmopathy. RNA transcripts gave rise to amplified TCR beta CDR3 regions. A set of HTBI primers served as the primers for a first-round RT-PCR of the TCR CDR3. TCRdb passed the multiplex PCR reads through MiXCR, listing each CDR3 protein once. Among nearly 750,000 distinct CDR3 sequences listed, roughly a third were seen once. The sample comprised blood. Receptors were obtained from a woman between 40 and 50 years old with Graves' hyperthyroidism.

Note on this clonotype: Its ends do not fully match the called genes, so a read error is possible. CDR3 sequence reads: CSAGDYTEAFF. The CDR3 DNA reads TGCAGTGCTGGAGACTACACTGAAGCTTTCTTT. The chain has TRBV20-1 and TRBJ1-1; no reliable D call. The CDR3 has 11 amino acids. CDR1 DFQATT and CDR2 SNEGSKA come from the germline V gene (reference sequence).

CDR3 sequence (DNA): TGTGCCAGCAGCCAAGATTTTTGGGACAGCAAATCCTACGAGCAGTACTTC. It codes for CASSQDFWDSKSYEQYF. The rearrangement uses TRBV14 and TRBJ2-7, with TRBD1 matching 7 bases. The V and J ends lost 0 bases and 1 base, in that order; junction bases with no gene match: 9. Germline lookup yields CDR1 SGHDN and CDR2 FVKESK. There are 17 residues in the CDR3.

The rearrangement joins TRBV29-1 to TRBJ2-5; D ambiguous. Trimming left V 2 bases short and J 1 base short, with 14 bases between. Germline values: CDR1 SQVTM, CDR2 ANQGSEA. There are 15 residues in the CDR3. The CDR3 here is CSVERASLSQETQYF. In DNA form, the CDR3 reads TGCAGCGTTGAAAGGGCCAGCTTGAGCCAAGAGACCCAGTACTTC.

This clonotype was counted at least ten times. The J gene is TRBJ2-7, the V gene TRBV5-8; no definite D call. In germline, CDR1 is SGHTS, CDR2 YDEGEE. The CDR3 length is 14 residues. Trimming removed 0 bases from V and 2 bases from J, with 9 bases in between. Here the CDR3 reads CASSLASSTYEQYF. The CDR3, as DNA: TGTGCCAGCAGCTTGGCGTCGTCGACCTACGAGCAGTACTTC.